These T cell receptor beta chains were read from a single sample in a study of cytomegalovirus exposure and HLA in healthy donors. The data were produced by immunoSEQ multiplex PCR, yet TCRdb's version contains in-frame clones alone and is incomplete. The table lists about 77,000 clones, about 84% of them singletons. Sequenced input: PBMCs. The receptors shown here come from a man aged 40-50 years in good health and CMV-seronegative. CDR3s include the opening cysteine and the closing phenylalanine or tryptophan. The D gene is left open where the match is weak. Some rows have no size entry. The others give once, few or many, or a class for an expanded clone.

j_call,clone_size,d_call,v_call,cdr3_aa,cdr3_nt
TRBJ2-2,.,TRBD1,TRBV28,CASRQGAGELFF,TGTGCCAGCAGACAGGGGGCCGGGGAGCTGTTTTTT
TRBJ1-2,.,.,TRBV30,CAWSTIRNYGYTF,TGTGCCTGGAGCACGATCAGAAACTATGGCTACACCTTC
TRBJ2-5,.,.,TRBV28,CASSLFPEETQYF,TGTGCCAGCAGTTTATTCCCAGAAGAGACCCAGTACTTC
TRBJ1-2,.,.,TRBV30,CAWSARDLTNYGYTF,TGTGCCTGGAGCGCCCGGGACTTAACTAACTATGGCTACACCTTC
TRBJ1-1,few,.,TRBV10-2,CASNKQDSEAFF,TGCGCCAGCAATAAACAGGATTCTGAAGCTTTCTTT
TRBJ1-2,.,.,TRBV6-6,CASSKLTEPYGYTF,TGTGCCAGCAGCAAATTGACAGAACCGTATGGCTACACCTTC
TRBJ2-3,.,TRBD1,TRBV28,CASNGQGATDTQYF,TGTGCCAGCAACGGACAGGGGGCCACAGATACGCAGTATTTT
TRBJ2-3,.,TRBD2,TRBV30,CAWRRAGGLGGTDTQYF,TGTGCCTGGAGGCGGGCGGGGGGGCTGGGCGGCACAGATACGCAGTATTTT
TRBJ1-3,.,.,TRBV28,CASSLRNTIYF,TGTGCCAGCAGTTTGAGGAACACCATATATTTT
TRBJ1-1,.,.,TRBV6-5,CASSYPGRIAEAFF,TGTGCCAGCAGTTACCCGGGGAGAATCGCTGAAGCTTTCTTT
TRBJ2-6,.,.,TRBV2,CARDGMRNRANVLTF,TGTGCCAGGGACGGGATGCGAAATCGTGCCAACGTCCTGACTTTC
TRBJ1-6,.,TRBD1,TRBV11-2,CASSSRRQGASYNSPLHF,TGTGCCAGCAGCTCTCGAAGACAGGGGGCTTCCTATAATTCACCCCTCCACTTT
TRBJ1-2,.,TRBD1,TRBV18,CASSSQGADYGYTF,TGTGCCAGCTCATCACAGGGGGCGGACTATGGCTACACCTTC
TRBJ1-2,.,.,TRBV19,CASTPFLLRSVGAYGYTF,TGTGCCAGTACCCCCTTTCTCCTGAGGTCGGTTGGGGCCTATGGCTACACCTTC
TRBJ1-1,few,.,TRBV6-1,CASSERGEAFF,TGTGCCAGCAGTGAAAGGGGAGAAGCTTTCTTT
TRBJ1-5,.,.,TRBV7-2,CASSYGRVVYSNQPQHF,TGTGCCAGCAGCTATGGGCGGGTAGTTTATAGCAATCAGCCCCAGCATTTT
TRBJ2-1,.,.,TRBV10-3,CAISDPGRGYNEQFF,TGTGCCATCAGTGATCCTGGCAGGGGTTACAATGAGCAGTTCTTC
TRBJ2-1,.,.,TRBV6-6,CASSSYTSCEQFF,TGTGCCAGCAGTTCGTATACTAGTTGTGAGCAGTTCTTC
TRBJ1-2,.,.,TRBV2,CASSWELGYGYTF,TGTGCCAGCAGCTGGGAGCTAGGCTATGGCTACACCTTC
TRBJ1-2,.,TRBD1,TRBV5-1,CASSRDRKLNYGYTF,TGCGCCAGCAGCCGGGACAGGAAGCTTAACTATGGCTACACCTTC
TRBJ1-1,.,.,TRBV5-1,CASSLDLGPLTNTEAFF,TGCGCCAGCAGCTTAGATTTGGGGCCGCTAACAAACACTGAAGCTTTCTTT
TRBJ2-7,.,.,TRBV7-9,CASSLIEGSEQYF,TGTGCCAGCAGCTTGATAGAGGGAAGCGAGCAGTACTTC
TRBJ1-5,.,TRBD1,TRBV19,CASSGTGGRQPQHF,TGTGCCAGTTCCGGGACAGGAGGGAGGCAGCCCCAGCATTTT
TRBJ2-2,.,.,TRBV7-8,CASSLVAGQNTGELFF,TGTGCCAGCAGCTTAGTTGCAGGACAAAACACCGGGGAGCTGTTTTTT
TRBJ2-1,.,TRBD1,TRBV2,CATLLGQGYYNEQFF,TGTGCCACACTCTTGGGACAGGGCTACTACAATGAGCAGTTCTTC
TRBJ1-4,.,.,TRBV7-2,CASSLVNTPNEKLFF,TGTGCCAGCAGCTTAGTAAACACCCCTAATGAAAAACTGTTTTTT
TRBJ1-1,.,.,TRBV2,CASMGSVGGTEAFF,TGTGCCAGCATGGGGTCTGTCGGGGGCACTGAAGCTTTCTTT
TRBJ2-3,once,TRBD1,TRBV7-9,CASSIDGQGWTDTQYF,TGTGCCAGCAGCATCGATGGACAGGGGTGGACAGATACGCAGTATTTT
TRBJ1-1,.,.,TRBV21-1,CASSKVNSEAFF,TGTGCCAGCAGCAAAGTAAATAGCGAAGCTTTCTTT
TRBJ2-7,.,.,TRBV10-3,CAISLPDSLSEQYF,TGTGCCATCAGTCTTCCGGACAGCCTCTCCGAGCAGTACTTC
TRBJ1-2,.,TRBD1,TRBV30,CAWRVPGQGRYGYTF,TGTGCCTGGAGGGTCCCTGGACAGGGGCGGTATGGCTACACCTTC
TRBJ1-2,.,TRBD1,TRBV28,CASSQDRGLTNYGYTF,TGTGCCAGCAGTCAGGACAGGGGGCTAACTAACTATGGCTACACCTTC
TRBJ2-5,.,TRBD2,TRBV30,CAWSLAGGLETQYF,TGTGCCTGGAGTTTAGCGGGTGGGTTGGAGACCCAGTACTTC
TRBJ2-3,.,TRBD2,TRBV13,CASSPAQRGSTDTQYF,TGTGCCAGCAGCCCCGCTCAGCGGGGGAGCACAGATACGCAGTATTTT
TRBJ2-3,.,.,TRBV5-5,CASRFEADTQYF,TGTGCCAGCAGATTTGAGGCAGATACGCAGTATTTT
TRBJ2-3,once,.,TRBV10-1,CASSEIYSGTQYF,TGCGCCAGCAGTGAGATATATAGTGGTACGCAGTATTTT
TRBJ2-3,.,TRBD1,TRBV7-9,CASSFSATGSTDTQYF,TGTGCCAGCAGCTTTTCCGCGACAGGGAGCACAGATACGCAGTATTTT
TRBJ2-5,.,.,TRBV19,CASSIDLTGGSGETQYF,TGTGCCAGTAGTATAGATCTAACCGGAGGGAGTGGGGAGACCCAGTACTTC
TRBJ2-1,.,TRBD2,TRBV5-1,CASCGGDSYNEQFF,TGCGCCAGCTGCGGGGGAGACTCCTACAATGAGCAGTTCTTC
TRBJ1-2,.,TRBD1,TRBV19,CASSILQGDNYGYTF,TGTGCCAGTAGTATTTTGCAGGGGGATAACTATGGCTACACCTTC
TRBJ2-4,.,.,TRBV28,CASSRQGTIAKNIQYF,TGTGCCAGCAGTAGACAGGGGACTATAGCCAAAAACATTCAGTACTTC
TRBJ1-6,.,TRBD1,TRBV5-6,CASSLVGRGQDSPLHF,TGTGCCAGCAGCTTGGTAGGCAGGGGGCAGGATTCACCCCTCCACTTT
TRBJ2-3,.,TRBD2,TRBV5-1,CASSLGLAEFTDTQYF,TGCGCCAGCTCCCTCGGCCTAGCGGAGTTCACAGATACGCAGTATTTT
TRBJ2-3,.,TRBD2,TRBV5-1,CASSLVTSETGTQYF,TGCGCCAGCAGCTTGGTGACTAGCGAGACGGGTACGCAGTATTTT
TRBJ2-1,.,TRBD2,TRBV5-1,CASSLARLAGYNEQFF,TGCGCCAGCAGCTTGGCGCGGCTAGCGGGTTACAATGAGCAGTTCTTC
TRBJ1-2,.,.,TRBV7-8,CASSLRIGGAKRRGYTF,TGTGCCAGCAGCTTAAGAATAGGGGGGGCGAAAAGAAGAGGCTACACCTTC
TRBJ1-1,.,.,TRBV2,CATSGRIERTEAFF,TGTGCGACTTCCGGGAGGATAGAACGCACTGAAGCTTTCTTT
TRBJ2-5,once,.,TRBV27,CASSSQDSQQTQYF,TGTGCCAGCAGTTCTCAGGACAGTCAACAGACCCAGTACTTC